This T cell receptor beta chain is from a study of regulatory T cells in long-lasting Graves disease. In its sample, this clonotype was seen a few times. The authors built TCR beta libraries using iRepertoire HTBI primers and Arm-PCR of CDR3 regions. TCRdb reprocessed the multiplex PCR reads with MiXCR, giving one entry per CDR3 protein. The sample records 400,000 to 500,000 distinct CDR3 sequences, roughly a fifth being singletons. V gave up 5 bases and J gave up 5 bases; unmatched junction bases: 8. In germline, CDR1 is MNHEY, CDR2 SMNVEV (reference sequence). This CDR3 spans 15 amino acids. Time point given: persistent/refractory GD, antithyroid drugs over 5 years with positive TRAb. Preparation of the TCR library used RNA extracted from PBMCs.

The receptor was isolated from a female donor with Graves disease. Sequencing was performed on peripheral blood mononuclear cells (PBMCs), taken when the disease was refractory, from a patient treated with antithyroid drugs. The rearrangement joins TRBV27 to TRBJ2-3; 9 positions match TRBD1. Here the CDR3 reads CASSNRGRKRDTQYF. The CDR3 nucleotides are TGTGCCAGCAGTAACAGGGGGCGGAAGCGAGATACGCAGTATTTT.